This T cell receptor (beta chain) stems from a study of blood T cell repertoires in COVID-19. About the study: From the United States, Italy and Spain came samples of acute and convalescent COVID-19.

In germline, CDR1 is SGHTA, CDR2 FQGTGA. Trimming cost V 0 bases and J 0 bases; bases outside gene matches: 4. This CDR3 comprises 17 residues. Method: immunoSEQ multiplex PCR; TCRdb's copy keeps in-frame clones and lacks some. In the table there are 45,000 to 60,000 clones, 89% of which are singletons. This chain connects TRBV7-3 to TRBJ1-1; TRBD1 matches at 10 bases. The origin of this receptor is a man in his sixties with acute or convalescent COVID-19. The sequenced sample was peripheral blood. The CDR3 loop is CASSLTLGQGLNTEAFF. The DNA for the CDR3 is TGTGCCAGCAGCTTAACGTTGGGACAGGGGTTGAACACTGAAGCTTTCTTT.